These 16 T cell receptor beta chains were all obtained from the same sample, sequenced in a study of T-cell memory formation after mild COVID-19. Each CDR3 protein is one row after TCRdb ran MiXCR on the 5' RACE reads. Counted here are 150,000 to 200,000 distinct CDR3 sequences, 30% to 35% occurring once; the ten biggest clones make up about 11%. The sample comprised PBMCs or a T cell subset sorted from them (not recorded which). The source of these receptors is an adult woman who had mild COVID-19 (a few samples of this study predate the infection). Cell type and time point are not known.

The chain joins TRBV5-1 to TRBJ2-3; 11 bases are shared with TRBD1. Germline-derived CDR1 and CDR2 are SGHRS and YFSETQ. This CDR3 has 16 amino acids. Trimming took 2 bases from V and 3 from J; bases not matched to a gene: 5. Here the CDR3 reads CASSFGQGARTDTQYF. CDR3 nucleotides: TGCGCCAGCAGCTTTGGACAGGGGGCGCGAACAGATACGCAGTATTTT.

The chain combines TRBV6-5 with TRBJ1-1; D is uncertain. Trimming removed 8 bases at V and 6 bases at J, with 16 bases between. CDR3 length: 13 residues. The germline CDR1 and CDR2 sequences are MNHEY and SVGAGI. CDR3 sequence: CASGESGSSEAFF. Written as DNA, the CDR3 is TGTGCCAGCGGGGAGAGTGGCTCGTCTGAAGCTTTCTTT.

The rearrangement uses TRBV24-1 and TRBJ2-1; D gene uncertain. This CDR3 is built from 11 residues. Trimming stripped 9 bases from V and 8 bases from J, with 10 bases between. From germline, CDR1 is KGHDR and CDR2 SFDVKD. CDR3 protein: CATALSDEQFF. The CDR3 nucleotides are TGTGCCACCGCGCTATCGGATGAGCAGTTCTTC.

Worth noting for this clonotype: One base away lies a much larger clone, so this may be a sequencing read error. The chain uses TRBV2 and TRBJ1-1; TRBD1 matches 8 bases. From germline, CDR1 is SNHLY and CDR2 FYNNEI. The CDR3 totals 13 residues. The CDR3 DNA reads TGTGCCAGCGGAACAGGGGGGGTCACTAAAGCTTTCTTT. Its translation: CASGTGGVTKAFF.

The chain employs TRBV7-2 and TRBJ2-7; 11 nucleotides align to TRBD1. CDR3 length: 15 residues. Per the germline V gene, CDR1 is SGHTA and CDR2 is FQGNSA. The ends lost 0 bases at V and 7 bases at J; junction bases unmatched: 5. Here the CDR3 reads CASSLAGQGAREQYF. As DNA, the CDR3 is TGTGCCAGCAGCTTAGCAGGACAGGGGGCAAGAGAGCAGTACTTC.

Notes on this clonotype: The junction differs from germline at one of its ends, possibly a read error. This chain joins TRBV7-3 and TRBJ2-1; 7 bases fit TRBD2. The CDR3 is 13 amino acids. Germline CDR1 and CDR2: SGHTA and FQGTGA. The CDR3: CASSLWGGDGVFF. The CDR3 DNA sequence: TGTGCCAGCAGCTTATGGGGGGGGGACGGGGTATTTTTC.

V and J are TRBV15 and TRBJ2-3; D is perhaps TRBD2 (6 bases). The CDR3 contains 15 residues. V shed 4 bases and J shed 3 bases, with 14 bases lying between them. The germline CDR1 and CDR2 sequences are LNHNV and YYDKDF (reference sequence). Here the CDR3 reads CATSTWGEWTDTQYF. In DNA form, the CDR3 reads TGTGCCACCAGCACCTGGGGGGAGTGGACAGATACGCAGTATTTT.

This clonotype was recorded a few times. This sequence joins TRBV19 and TRBJ1-2; D gene uncertain. The CDR3 length is 14 residues. Germline values: CDR1 LNHDA, CDR2 SQIVND (reference sequence). The V end was cut by 7 bases, the J end by 5 bases, with 17 bases between. The CDR3 here is CASTSEQSLYGYTF. The CDR3 DNA is TGTGCCAGTACAAGCGAACAGAGCCTTTATGGCTACACCTTC.

CDR3 bases: TGTGCCAGCAGCAAGACAGGGATGCACACCGGGGAGCTGTTTTTT. Translation gives CASSKTGMHTGELFF. The rearrangement uses TRBV7-3 and TRBJ2-2; 7 bases are shared with TRBD1. CDR1 and CDR2 (germline): SGHTA, FQGTGA. Unmatched junction bases numbered 6, after V lost 5 bases and J lost 3 bases. The CDR3 loop spans 15 amino acids.

This sequence joins TRBV6-5 and TRBJ2-2; 9 bases are a match to TRBD1. J was trimmed by 1 base and V by 6 bases; bases with no gene match: 9. The CDR3 has 17 amino acids. Germline V lookup: CDR1 MNHEY, CDR2 SVGAGI. Here the CDR3 DNA reads TGTGCCAGCAGCCGTCTCGGGACAGGGAGGAACACCGGGGAGCTGTTTTTT. It is translated as CASSRLGTGRNTGELFF.

This clonotype was found many times. CDR3 coding DNA: TGCGCCAGCAGCGCGGCCGTCGGGGTTGGGGAGCAGTACTTC. It encodes CASSAAVGVGEQYF. The genes are TRBV5-1 and TRBJ2-7; tentative D call: TRBD2 (5 bases). Trimming took off 4 bases at V and 7 bases at J, with 18 bases between the two ends. CDR1 and CDR2 (germline): SGHRS, YFSETQ. The CDR3 runs to 14 residues.

This chain uses TRBV11-3 with TRBJ2-7, with 9 positions matching TRBD1. Trimming at V came to 4 bases and at J to 2 bases, leaving 9 bases not matched to a gene. The CDR3 is 16 amino acids. From germline, CDR1 is SGHNT and CDR2 YENEEA. The CDR3 DNA follows: TGTGCCAGCAGCTACCCAGTGACAGGGGGGGCCTACGAGCAGTACTTC. Its protein product is CASSYPVTGGAYEQYF.

This clonotype was counted a few times. The chain recombines TRBV5-1 with TRBJ1-1, with 9 bases lining up with TRBD1. Looked up from germline, CDR1 is SGHRS and CDR2 is YFSETQ. With 3 bases clipped from V and 7 bases from J, the junction kept 13 bases outside the gene matches. CDR3 length: 16 amino acids. The CDR3: CASSSQGAPGADEAFF. In DNA, the CDR3 is TGCGCCAGCAGCTCACAGGGGGCGCCGGGAGCGGATGAAGCTTTCTTT. Full variable domain (outside the CDR3, taken from reference TRBV5-1 and TRBJ1-1): KAGVTQTPRYLIKTRGQQVTLSCSPISGHRSVSWYQQTPGQGLQFLFEYFSETQRNKGNFPGRFSGRQFSNSRSEMNVSTLELGDSALYLCASSSQGAPGADEAFFGQGTRLTVV.

The rearrangement joins TRBV24-1 to TRBJ1-2; 10 bases line up with TRBD1. The CDR3 extends over 17 amino acids. J lost 5 bases, V lost 2 bases, and 10 bases had no gene match. Looked up from germline, CDR1 is KGHDR and CDR2 is SFDVKD. CDR3 loop: CATSDSRPGQGLYGYTF. The CDR3 nucleotides read TGTGCCACCAGTGATTCGCGGCCGGGACAGGGGCTATATGGCTACACCTTC.

The chain has TRBV19 and TRBJ2-3, with 10 positions matching TRBD1. This CDR3 spans 16 amino acids. The V segment lost 4 bases and the J segment 4 bases; nucleotides outside the gene matches: 8. The germline CDR1 and CDR2 sequences are LNHDA and SQIVND (reference sequence). For the CDR3, the DNA is TGTGCCAGTAGTACCTCCCGGACAGGGGGGGCAGATACGCAGTATTTT. It encodes CASSTSRTGGADTQYF.

This clonotype was observed a few times. The CDR3 region is CSASKGSGRPSSYEQYF. Written as DNA, the CDR3 is TGCAGCGCTTCAAAGGGGAGCGGGAGGCCGAGCTCCTACGAGCAGTACTTC. The V gene is TRBV29-1, the J gene TRBJ2-7; 9 bases fit TRBD2. V lost 7 bases, J lost 0 bases, and 16 bases stayed unmatched. Germline values: CDR1 SQVTM, CDR2 ANQGSEA. This CDR3 is built from 17 residues.